Sequencing of this TCR beta chain was carried out in a study of CD8+CD57+ T cells in acquired aplastic anemia. TCR beta VDJ and CDR3 profiles were obtained from a genomic DNA template. TCRdb re-called the reads through MiXCR, storing one row per CDR3 protein. The repertoire has over 200,000 distinct CDR3 sequences, over 60% of them found once; the top ten carry 25% to 30%. The V gene's germline CDR1 is DFQATT and CDR2 SNEGSKA (reference sequence). The CDR3 is made up of 12 amino acids. V was shortened by 4 bases and J by 3 bases, with 8 bases between the two germline ends. Input material: sorted CD4+, CD8+, or CD8+CD57+ T cells (not recorded which) from PBMCs. The chain recombines TRBV20-1 with TRBJ2-3; D unclear. The TCR sequence derives from a human donor in good health. The CDR3 here is CSAKAPTDTQYF. The CDR3 DNA sequence: TGCAGTGCTAAGGCTCCGACAGATACGCAGTATTTT.